Listed below are T cell receptor beta chains from one sample, sequenced in a study of shared clonotypes between healthy human individuals. The data were produced by immunoSEQ multiplex PCR, yet TCRdb's version contains in-frame clones alone and is incomplete. Among fewer than 800,000 clones listed, 92% were seen once. Sequencing was done on a sample of naive CD8+ T cells sorted from blood. These receptors originate from a man aged 25 to 40 in good health. Each CDR3 is given with its conserved first and last residue.

length	V	CDR3
16	TRBV28	CASSLFGTDTNQPQHF
13	TRBV5-5	CASSDGLEETQYF
14	TRBV6-6	CASSYSLGNQPQHF
14	TRBV4-1	CASSQETGTRGYTF
14	TRBV2	CASRDGQGTYEQYF
14	TRBV25-1	CASSEFTEYNEQFF
11	TRBV5-1	CASSAGYEQYF
13	TRBV7-9	CASTAGAFYEQYF
12	TRBV30	CAWSTVVDTQYF
14	TRBV9	CASSVAGVPYGYTF
13	TRBV7-9	CASTDDSPLGYTF
16	TRBV27	CASSLSSTVGNQPQHF
15	TRBV10-1	CASSDYPPGAGELFF
13	TRBV28	CASSYRQGYEQYF
13	TRBV30	CAWSWAVNEKLFF
17	TRBV7-9	CASSPREAGVFADTQYF
17	TRBV7-9	CASSSRLAGEVVDTQYF
15	TRBV25-1	CASSEPSGRWDEQFF
13	TRBV12-5	CASVRSPHGEQFF
15	TRBV28	CASSWGRTMNTEAFF
16	TRBV9	CASSGSETGSNEKLFF
17	TRBV15	CATSLTSTGVGNQPQHF
15	TRBV7-8	CASSPREGLGQPQHF
12	TRBV7-9	CASSTSYNEQFF
14	TRBV27	CASSSGLATGELFF
15	TRBV18	CASSLATGYTGELFF
15	TRBV27	CASSSGQGYTGELFF